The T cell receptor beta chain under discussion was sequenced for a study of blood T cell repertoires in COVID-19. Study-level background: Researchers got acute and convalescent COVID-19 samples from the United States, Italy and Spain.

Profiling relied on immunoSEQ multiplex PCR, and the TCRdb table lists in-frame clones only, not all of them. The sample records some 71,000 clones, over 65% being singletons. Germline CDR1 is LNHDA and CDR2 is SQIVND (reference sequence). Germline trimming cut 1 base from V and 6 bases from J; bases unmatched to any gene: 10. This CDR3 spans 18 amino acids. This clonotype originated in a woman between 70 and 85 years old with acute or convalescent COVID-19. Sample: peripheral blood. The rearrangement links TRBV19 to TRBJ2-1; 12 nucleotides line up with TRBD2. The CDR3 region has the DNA TGTGCCAGTAGTATAGGCCGGACTAGCGGGATGCTCGGCAATGAGCAGTTCTTC. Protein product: CASSIGRTSGMLGNEQFF.